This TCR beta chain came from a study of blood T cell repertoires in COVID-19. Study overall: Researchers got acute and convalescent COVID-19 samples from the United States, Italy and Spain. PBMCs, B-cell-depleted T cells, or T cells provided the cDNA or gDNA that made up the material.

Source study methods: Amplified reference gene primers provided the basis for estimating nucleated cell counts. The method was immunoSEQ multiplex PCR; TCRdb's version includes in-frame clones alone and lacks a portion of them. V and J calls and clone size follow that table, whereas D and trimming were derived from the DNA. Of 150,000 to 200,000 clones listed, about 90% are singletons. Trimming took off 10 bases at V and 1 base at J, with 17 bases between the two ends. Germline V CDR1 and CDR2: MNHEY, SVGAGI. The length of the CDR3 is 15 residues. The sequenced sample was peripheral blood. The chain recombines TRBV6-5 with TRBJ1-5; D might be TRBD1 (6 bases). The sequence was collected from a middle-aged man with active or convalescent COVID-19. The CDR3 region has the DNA TGTGCCACCTCCCGCGGGGGCCCGAGCAATCAGCCCCAGCATTTT. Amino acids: CATSRGGPSNQPQHF.